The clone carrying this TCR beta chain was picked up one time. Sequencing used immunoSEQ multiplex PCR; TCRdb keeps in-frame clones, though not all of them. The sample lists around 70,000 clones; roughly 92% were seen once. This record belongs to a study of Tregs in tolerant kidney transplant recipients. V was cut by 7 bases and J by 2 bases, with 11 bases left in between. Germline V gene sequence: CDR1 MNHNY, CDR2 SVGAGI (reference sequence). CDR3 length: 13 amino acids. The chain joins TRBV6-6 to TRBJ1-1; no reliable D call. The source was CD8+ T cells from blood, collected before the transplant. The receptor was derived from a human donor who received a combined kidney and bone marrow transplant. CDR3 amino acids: CASMEEINTEAFF. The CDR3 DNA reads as TGTGCCAGCATGGAGGAAATCAACACTGAAGCTTTCTTT.